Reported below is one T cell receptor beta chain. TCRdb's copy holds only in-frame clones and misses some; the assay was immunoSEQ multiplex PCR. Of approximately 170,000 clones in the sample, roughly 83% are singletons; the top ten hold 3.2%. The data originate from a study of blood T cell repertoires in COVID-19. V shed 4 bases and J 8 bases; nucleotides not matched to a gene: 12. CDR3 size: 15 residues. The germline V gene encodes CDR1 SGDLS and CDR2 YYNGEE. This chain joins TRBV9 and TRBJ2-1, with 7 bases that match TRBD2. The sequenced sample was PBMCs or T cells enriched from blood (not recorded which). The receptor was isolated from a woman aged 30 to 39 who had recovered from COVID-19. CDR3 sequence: CASSPQAGLSYEQFF. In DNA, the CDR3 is TGTGCCAGCAGCCCACAGGCGGGACTATCGTATGAGCAGTTCTTC.